The 21 T cell receptor beta chains reported below all come from one sample, sequenced in a study of cytomegalovirus exposure and HLA in healthy donors. The PCR ran on 60 Vbeta and 13 Jbeta primers. Assay: immunoSEQ multiplex PCR; the TCRdb copy retains only in-frame clones and omits some. The repertoire holds 55,000 to 75,000 clones, approximately 87% seen once, with around 1.5% in the top ten. Sequencing input: PBMCs. The origin of the receptors is a man in his late teens or twenties in good health and CMV-seronegative.

This rearrangement joins TRBV7-2 to TRBJ1-2; no clear D gene. The CDR3 runs 13 residues. Germline V gene data show CDR1 as SGHTA and CDR2 as FQGNSA. V shed 1 base and J shed 1 base, with 4 bases lying between them. CDR3: CASSLDFNYGYTF. CDR3 nucleotides: TGTGCCAGCAGCTTAGACTTTAACTATGGCTACACCTTC.

This clone was counted once. This chain uses TRBV6-5 with TRBJ1-1; D might be TRBD1 (6 bases). The CDR3 has 15 residues. The V gene's germline CDR1 is MNHEY and CDR2 SVGAGI. The V end was cut by 5 bases, the J end by 3 bases, with 16 bases between. The CDR3 DNA reads as TGTGCCAGCAGTAGAACAGGGAGGGGAGACACTGAAGCTTTCTTT. Translated, it gives CASSRTGRGDTEAFF.

The genes are TRBV7-9 and TRBJ1-5; TRBD1 agrees at 7 bases. Germline lookup yields CDR1 SEHNR and CDR2 FQNEAQ (reference sequence). V lost 5 bases and J lost 1; bases outside the gene matches: 5. This CDR3 is 15 amino acids long. DNA of the CDR3: TGTGCCAGCAGCCCCACACAGGGGAGCAATCAGCCCCAGCATTTT. It is translated as CASSPTQGSNQPQHF.

On this clone itself: The same CDR3 can be traced to other DNA sequences in this sample. V and J are TRBV11-3 and TRBJ2-3, with D perhaps matching TRBD2 (6 bases). Germline V CDR1 and CDR2: SGHNT, YENEEA. Trimming left V 8 bases short and J 6 bases short, with 12 bases between. The CDR3 is 12 amino acids. This chain's CDR3 is CASGGAGDTQYF. The DNA of the CDR3 is TGTGCCAGCGGTGGGGCGGGGGATACGCAGTATTTT.

The chain has TRBV6-1 and TRBJ1-5, with a weak D call TRBD1 (5 bases). The CDR3 has 14 residues. Germline V gives CDR1 MNHNS, CDR2 SASEGT. Deletions cut 0 bases from V and 7 bases from J, with 10 bases between. CDR3 protein: CASSEAPGGQPQHF. The DNA of the CDR3 is TGTGCCAGCAGTGAAGCCCCCGGGGGACAGCCCCAGCATTTT.

V usage is TRBV29-1 and J usage is TRBJ1-1; D unresolved. This CDR3 is 13 amino acids long. Germline-derived CDR1 and CDR2 are SQVTM and ANQGSEA. V was trimmed by 6 bases and J by 2 bases, leaving 13 bases between them. CDR3 sequence (DNA): TGCAGCGTGGGCCACGGGAGTAACACTGAAGCTTTCTTT. Protein sequence: CSVGHGSNTEAFF.

This clone was observed a single time. The chain uses TRBV27 and TRBJ1-1; 7 bases align to TRBD1. The CDR3 spans 12 residues. Germline V CDR1 and CDR2: MNHEY, SMNVEV (reference sequence). The V and J ends lost 8 bases and 8 bases, in that order; junction bases with no gene match: 8. The DNA of the CDR3 is TGTGCCAGCGGAAGAGACAGGGTAGAAGCTTTCTTT. It is translated as CASGRDRVEAFF.

This chain connects TRBV18 to TRBJ2-7; D call uncertain. This CDR3 comprises 13 residues. CDR1 is KGHSH, CDR2 LQKENI, per germline. Trimming removed 9 bases from V and 4 bases from J, with 16 bases in between. In DNA form, the CDR3 reads TGTGCCAGTGTCAGCGTCGACGGGTACGAGCAGTACTTC. Translating it yields CASVSVDGYEQYF.

CDR3: CASTKGLGTEAFF. CDR3 in DNA: TGTGCCAGCACCAAAGGTCTAGGCACTGAAGCTTTCTTT. The rearrangement joins TRBV25-1 to TRBJ1-1; D ambiguous. Per the germline V gene, CDR1 is MGHDK and CDR2 is SYGVNS. Trimming took 7 bases from V and 4 from J, leaving 13 bases between them. This CDR3 has 13 residues.

The V gene is TRBV5-1, the J gene TRBJ1-2; 9 nucleotides match TRBD1. CDR1 is SGHRS, CDR2 YFSETQ, per germline. There are 15 residues in the CDR3. Germline trimming cut 1 base from V and 2 bases from J; bases unmatched to any gene: 3. CDR3 coding DNA: TGCGCCAGCAGCTTGTCACAGGGGGCAAACTATGGCTACACCTTC. Residues: CASSLSQGANYGYTF.

The gene calls are TRBV4-1 and TRBJ1-5; TRBD1 might be the D (5 bases). The CDR3 spans 19 residues. V lost 8 bases and J 2 bases, leaving 28 bases between the germline ends. From germline, CDR1 is MGHRA and CDR2 YSYEKL. The chain's CDR3 is CASGSPSTTDSGGNQPQHF. The CDR3 DNA reads as TGCGCCAGCGGTTCACCCTCAACAACCGATTCGGGGGGCAATCAGCCCCAGCATTTT.

The chain is built from TRBV11-3 and TRBJ2-7; TRBD1 might be the D (5 bases). V was trimmed by 4 bases and J by 5 bases, leaving 9 bases between them. The CDR3 totals 12 residues. Germline assignment: CDR1 SGHNT and CDR2 YENEEA. The CDR3 is CASSSGIDEQYF. As DNA, the CDR3 is TGTGCCAGCAGCTCAGGGATCGACGAGCAGTACTTC.

The chain uses TRBV5-1 and TRBJ2-5; TRBD1 matches 11 bases. Trimming took 4 bases from V and 4 from J; bases not matched to a gene: 3. Germline CDR1 SGHRS, CDR2 YFSETQ. The CDR3 runs to 14 residues. CDR3 sequence (DNA): TGCGCCAGCAGCCGGACAGGGGGCATAGAGACCCAGTACTTC. This sequence encodes CASSRTGGIETQYF.

This chain uses TRBV11-3 with TRBJ2-5, with a weak D call TRBD1 (5 bases). V was trimmed by 1 base and J by 7 bases, leaving 7 bases between them. The germline CDR1 and CDR2 sequences are SGHNT and YENEEA. This CDR3 contains 12 residues. Written as DNA, the CDR3 is TGTGCCAGCAGCTTAGGCCAGGGGACCCAGTACTTC. This gives the protein CASSLGQGTQYF.

V gene TRBV7-2 combines with J gene TRBJ2-7, with TRBD2 matching 9 bases. Germline-derived CDR1 and CDR2 are SGHTA and FQGNSA. The CDR3 is made up of 15 amino acids. The trim removed 5 bases at V and 4 bases at J, leaving 9 bases unmatched. Written as DNA, the CDR3 is TGTGCCAGCAGCCCGGACGGTAGCGGGGGTTACGAGCAGTACTTC. It yields the protein CASSPDGSGGYEQYF. Using reference TRBV7-2 and TRBJ2-7 for the parts outside the CDR3, the full variable domain is GAGVSQSPSNKVTEKGKDVELRCDPISGHTALYWYRQSLGQGLEFLIYFQGNSAPDKSGLPSDRFSAERTGGSVSTLTIQRTQQEDSAVYLCASSPDGSGGYEQYFGPGTRLTVT.

V usage is TRBV19 and J usage is TRBJ1-1; D is possibly TRBD1 (6 bases). The CDR3 contains 14 residues. The germline CDR1 and CDR2 sequences are LNHDA and SQIVND (reference sequence). The V and J ends lost 5 bases and 6 bases respectively, with 16 bases between them. This CDR3 is CASSPGRQVSEAFF. The CDR3, as DNA: TGTGCCAGTAGTCCGGGTCGACAGGTTTCTGAAGCTTTCTTT.

This chain links TRBV18 with TRBJ2-7; D is unresolved. Between the trimmed V and J ends, which lost 1 base and 6 bases, there was a span of 16 bases. CDR3 length: 15 amino acids. Germline V gene data show CDR1 as KGHSH and CDR2 as LQKENI. The CDR3 nucleotides are TGTGCCAGCTCACCACGTGGCGGCGCTACTGCCGAGCAGTACTTC. It specifies CASSPRGGATAEQYF.

The chain joins TRBV7-9 to TRBJ2-5, with TRBD2 identical over 7 bases. This CDR3 is 14 amino acids long. V shed 5 bases and J 0 bases; nucleotides not matched to a gene: 3. The germline V gene encodes CDR1 SEHNR and CDR2 FQNEAQ (reference sequence). As DNA, the CDR3 is TGTGCCAGCAGCCCGGGGGGAAACCAAGAGACCCAGTACTTC. Encoded protein: CASSPGGNQETQYF.

The chain employs TRBV18 and TRBJ1-2; unclear D gene. The CDR3 sequence is 13 residues long. The germline V and J ends were trimmed by 2 bases and 2 bases, with 6 bases remaining between them. The germline V gene has CDR1 KGHSH and CDR2 LQKENI. CDR3 sequence reads: CASSPDTNYGYTF. CDR3 DNA: TGTGCCAGCTCACCAGACACCAACTATGGCTACACCTTC. Filled out from reference TRBV18 and TRBJ1-2, the complete variable domain reads NAGVMQNPRHLVRRRGQEARLRCSPMKGHSHVYWYRQLPEEGLKFMVYLQKENIIDESGMPKERFSAEFPKEGPSILRIQQVVRGDSAAYFCASSPDTNYGYTFGSGTRLTVV.

In nucleotides, the CDR3 is TGTGCCATCAGTGAGCTCTCGTTCGGGACAGCCGGGAATGATTCACCCCTCCACTTT. It yields the protein CAISELSFGTAGNDSPLHF. The V gene is TRBV10-3, the J gene TRBJ1-6; the match to TRBD1 covers 7 bases. There are 19 residues in the CDR3. Germline V gene data show CDR1 as ENHRY and CDR2 as SYGVKD. Trimming took 2 bases from V and 8 from J; bases not matched to a gene: 18.

The gene calls are TRBV11-2 and TRBJ1-1; D might be TRBD1 (6 bases). The germline CDR1 and CDR2 sequences are SGHAT and FQNNGV. This CDR3 is built from 14 residues. The germline V and J ends were trimmed by 5 bases and 6 bases, with 16 bases remaining between them. CDR3 loop: CASSRQAERAEAFF. The CDR3 DNA reads TGTGCCAGCAGCAGACAGGCAGAACGGGCTGAAGCTTTCTTT.